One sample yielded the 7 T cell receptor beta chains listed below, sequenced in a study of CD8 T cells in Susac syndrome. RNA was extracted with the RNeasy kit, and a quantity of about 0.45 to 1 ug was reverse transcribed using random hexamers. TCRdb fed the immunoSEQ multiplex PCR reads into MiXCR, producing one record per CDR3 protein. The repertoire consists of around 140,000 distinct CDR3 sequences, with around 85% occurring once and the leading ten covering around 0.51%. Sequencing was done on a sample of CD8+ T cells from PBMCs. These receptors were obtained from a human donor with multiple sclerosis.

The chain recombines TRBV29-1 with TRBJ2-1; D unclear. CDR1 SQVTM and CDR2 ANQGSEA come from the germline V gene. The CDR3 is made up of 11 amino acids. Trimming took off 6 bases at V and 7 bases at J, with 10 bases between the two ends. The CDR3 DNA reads TGCAGCGTCGGGCGGTGGAATGAGCAGTTCTTC. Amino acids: CSVGRWNEQFF.

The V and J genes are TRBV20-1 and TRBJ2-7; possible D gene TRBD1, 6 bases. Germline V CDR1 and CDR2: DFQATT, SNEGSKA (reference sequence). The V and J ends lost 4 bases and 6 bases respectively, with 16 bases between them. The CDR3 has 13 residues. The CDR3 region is CSAISDRMIEQYV. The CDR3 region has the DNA TGCAGTGCTATATCCGACAGGATGATCGAGCAGTACGTC.

CDR3 DNA: TGCAGTGCTAGAGACCCAGACAGGGAAGGGGATACGCAGTATTTT. This encodes CSARDPDREGDTQYF. The V and J genes are TRBV20-1 and TRBJ2-3; TRBD1 aligns across 7 bases. The junction had 9 bases not matched to a gene; V was cut back by 0 bases and J by 6 bases. CDR3 length: 15 amino acids. Germline CDR1 DFQATT, CDR2 SNEGSKA (reference sequence).

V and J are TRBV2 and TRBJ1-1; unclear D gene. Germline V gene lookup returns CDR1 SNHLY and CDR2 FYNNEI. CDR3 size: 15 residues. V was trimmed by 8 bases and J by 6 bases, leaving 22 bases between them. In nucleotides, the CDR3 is TGTGCCAGCGTTACCGGTACACCAGTAGGGCCTGAAGCTTTCTTT. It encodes CASVTGTPVGPEAFF. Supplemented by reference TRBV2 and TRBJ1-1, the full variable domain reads EPEVTQTPSHQVTQMGQEVILRCVPISNHLYFYWYRQILGQKVEFLVSFYNNEISEKSEIFDDQFSVERPDGSNFTLKIRSTKLEDSAMYFCASVTGTPVGPEAFFGQGTRLTVV.

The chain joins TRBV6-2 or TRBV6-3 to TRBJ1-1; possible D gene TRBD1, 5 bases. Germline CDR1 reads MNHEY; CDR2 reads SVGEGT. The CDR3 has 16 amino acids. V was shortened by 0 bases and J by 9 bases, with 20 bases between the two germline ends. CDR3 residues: CASSYSWAGSYDQAFF. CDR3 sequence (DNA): TGTGCCAGCAGTTACTCGTGGGCAGGGAGCTACGACCAAGCTTTCTTT.

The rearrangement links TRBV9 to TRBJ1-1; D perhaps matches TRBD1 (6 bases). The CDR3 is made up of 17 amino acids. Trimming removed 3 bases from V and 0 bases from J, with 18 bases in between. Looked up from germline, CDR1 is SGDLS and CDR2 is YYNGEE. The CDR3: CASSGSGGGFMNTEAFF. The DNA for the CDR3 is TGTGCCAGCAGCGGCAGCGGGGGCGGGTTCATGAACACTGAAGCTTTCTTT.

CDR3 residues: CASSLSPSLSQHF. For the CDR3, the DNA is TGTGCCAGCAGTTTATCCCCCTCCTTGTCCCAGCATTTT. This sequence joins TRBV27 and TRBJ1-5; D not certain. CDR1 and CDR2 (germline): MNHEY, SMNVEV (reference sequence). The CDR3 runs 13 residues. Trimming cost V 0 bases and J 11 bases, with 11 bases left between them.